Listed below are T cell receptor beta chains from one sample, sequenced in a study of blood T cell repertoires in COVID-19. TCRdb's copy holds only in-frame clones and misses some; the assay was immunoSEQ multiplex PCR. Counted here are about 170,000 clones, about 85% occurring once; the ten biggest clones make up about 6.5%. The sequencing sample was made of peripheral blood. These receptors were taken from a woman older than 75 in a cohort sampled during active or convalescent COVID-19. CDR3s include the opening cysteine and the closing phenylalanine or tryptophan. Each record gives: V gene, clone size, D gene, J gene, CDR3 protein, CDR3 DNA. D genes are given only for firm matches. Rows may omit the clone size; those that give it use once, few, many or a size class.

TRBV19	once	TRBD1	TRBJ1-2	CASSIWDSPYGYTF	TGTGCCAGTAGTATCTGGGACAGTCCCTATGGCTACACCTTC
TRBV5-6	-	TRBD2	TRBJ2-5	CASRYRGGEETQYF	TGTGCCAGCAGATACCGGGGGGGAGAAGAGACCCAGTACTTC
TRBV4-3	-	-	TRBJ1-1	CASSQEGRGSTEAFF	TGCGCCAGCAGCCAAGAAGGGCGGGGATCCACTGAAGCTTTCTTT
TRBV20-1	-	TRBD2	TRBJ2-1	CSASRGAYNEQFF	TGCAGTGCTAGTCGGGGGGCCTACAATGAGCAGTTCTTC
TRBV19	-	TRBD1	TRBJ1-1	CASSDREDTEAFF	TGTGCCAGTAGCGACAGGGAGGACACTGAAGCTTTCTTT
TRBV2	few	-	TRBJ1-5	CASSERSGGNQPQHF	TGTGCCAGCAGTGAGCGGTCCGGGGGCAATCAGCCCCAGCATTTT
TRBV2	-	-	TRBJ1-5	CASRPYTSNQPQHF	TGTGCCAGCAGACCATATACAAGCAATCAGCCCCAGCATTTT
TRBV14	few	TRBD1	TRBJ1-6	CASSPTGGRSPLHF	TGTGCCAGCAGCCCGACAGGGGGAAGATCACCCCTCCACTTT
TRBV28	-	-	TRBJ1-1	CASSLSGTSNTEAFF	TGTGCCAGCAGTTTATCAGGGACATCGAACACTGAAGCTTTCTTT
TRBV5-1	-	TRBD1	TRBJ1-2	CASSIGTGDYGYTF	TGCGCCAGCAGCATAGGGACAGGGGACTATGGCTACACCTTC
TRBV29-1	-	TRBD1	TRBJ1-1	CSVATGGTEAFF	TGCAGCGTCGCGACAGGGGGCACTGAAGCTTTCTTT
TRBV7-2	-	-	TRBJ1-5	CASSLAQGLNQPQHF	TGTGCCAGCAGCTTAGCGCAGGGCCTCAATCAGCCCCAGCATTTT
TRBV19	-	TRBD2	TRBJ2-1	CASEVVLAGSNEQFF	TGTGCCAGCGAGGTGGTACTAGCGGGTAGCAATGAGCAGTTCTTC
TRBV3-1/TRBV3-2	-	-	TRBJ2-2	CASSQGDRAGELFF	TGTGCCAGCAGCCAAGGCGACCGGGCCGGGGAGCTGTTTTTT
TRBV11-2	-	-	TRBJ2-1	CASRQVNEQFF	TGTGCCAGTAGACAGGTAAATGAGCAGTTCTTC
TRBV19	-	TRBD2	TRBJ2-1	CASSPGLVTVDEQFF	TGTGCCAGTAGTCCCGGACTAGTGACCGTCGATGAGCAGTTCTTC
TRBV7-2	-	-	TRBJ2-2	CASSPAGGVAGELFF	TGTGCCAGCAGCCCCGCCGGAGGGGTGGCCGGGGAGCTGTTTTTT
TRBV4-2	-	-	TRBJ1-2	CASSQDAGDGYTF	TGTGCCAGCAGCCAAGATGCAGGCGATGGCTACACCTTC
TRBV6-1	-	-	TRBJ2-7	CASSEMAVRSYEQYF	TGTGCCAGCAGTGAAATGGCGGTCAGATCCTACGAGCAGTACTTC
TRBV7-9	-	-	TRBJ2-3	CASSLGGKITDTQYF	TGTGCCAGCAGCTTAGGAGGAAAGATAACAGATACGCAGTATTTT
TRBV18	-	-	TRBJ1-3	CASSPPAGGNTIYF	TGTGCCAGCTCACCACCCGCAGGAGGAAACACCATATATTTT
TRBV2	-	-	TRBJ2-4	CASSPRADIQYF	TGTGCCAGCAGTCCCAGGGCGGACATTCAGTACTTC
TRBV11-2	-	TRBD1	TRBJ2-1	CASSVGPDRGISSEQFF	TGTGCCAGCAGCGTTGGCCCTGACAGGGGAATTTCCAGTGAGCAGTTCTTC
TRBV12-3/TRBV12-4	-	-	TRBJ1-6	CASRGGRNSPLHF	TGTGCCAGCAGAGGGGGACGAAATTCACCCCTCCACTTT
TRBV6-5	-	-	TRBJ2-1	CASLHYQGGNEQFF	TGTGCCAGCCTTCATTACCAGGGTGGCAATGAGCAGTTCTTC
TRBV14	once	-	TRBJ1-2	CASSQVGRYGYTF	TGTGCCAGCAGCCAAGTGGGCCGATATGGCTACACCTTC
TRBV2	-	-	TRBJ1-2	CASNKLLSGVGYTF	TGTGCCAGCAACAAACTCCTTTCGGGAGTCGGCTACACCTTC
TRBV6-6	-	-	TRBJ1-2	CASSSDRNYGYTF	TGTGCCAGCAGCTCCGACAGAAACTATGGCTACACCTTC
TRBV3-1/TRBV3-2	-	-	TRBJ1-2	CASSHYRFINYGYTF	TGTGCCAGCAGCCACTACAGATTTATTAACTATGGCTACACCTTC
TRBV5-5	-	-	TRBJ2-7	CASSRVAGANEQYF	TGTGCCAGCAGCCGGGTGGCGGGGGCCAACGAGCAGTACTTC
TRBV6-4	-	TRBD1	TRBJ2-3	CASSASTLRDSRSTDTQYF	TGTGCCAGCAGTGCATCAACTCTTCGGGACAGCCGAAGCACAGATACGCAGTATTTT
TRBV14	-	-	TRBJ2-3	CASSQGPILPQYF	TGTGCCAGCAGCCAAGGGCCAATCCTGCCGCAGTATTTT
TRBV27	-	-	TRBJ1-6	CASSPHREGSPLHF	TGTGCCAGCAGTCCCCACAGGGAGGGTTCACCCCTCCACTTT
TRBV6-1	-	-	TRBJ1-2	CASSELQGNYGYTF	TGTGCCAGCAGTGAGCTACAGGGTAACTATGGCTACACCTTC
TRBV2	-	-	TRBJ2-2	CASNKFGGELFF	TGTGCCTCGAATAAATTCGGGGGGGAGCTGTTTTTT
TRBV5-1	once	TRBD1	TRBJ1-5	CASSLAGQDDQPQHF	TGCGCCAGCAGCTTGGCGGGACAGGATGATCAGCCCCAGCATTTT
TRBV5-1	-	TRBD1	TRBJ2-7	CASSFNRGMGEQYF	TGCGCCAGCAGCTTTAACAGGGGTATGGGCGAGCAGTACTTC
TRBV19	-	-	TRBJ1-1	CASRPPTVGTEAFF	TGTGCCAGTAGGCCCCCAACGGTTGGCACTGAAGCTTTCTTT
TRBV19	-	TRBD1	TRBJ2-5	CASSSGTGIFETQYF	TGTGCCAGTAGCAGTGGGACAGGGATTTTTGAGACCCAGTACTTC
TRBV30	once	TRBD2	TRBJ2-3	CAWSRGGTTDTQYF	TGTGCCTGGAGTCGGGGGGGAACCACAGATACGCAGTATTTT
TRBV4-1	-	TRBD2	TRBJ2-1	CASSQDRGLARGEQFF	TGCGCCAGCAGCCAAGATAGAGGACTAGCGAGGGGTGAGCAGTTCTTC
TRBV28	-	TRBD1	TRBJ1-2	CASRGAGGASNYGYTF	TGTGCCAGCAGAGGTGCAGGGGGCGCTTCTAACTATGGCTACACCTTC
TRBV7-2	few	-	TRBJ2-1	CASTSGRVRDEQFF	TGTGCCAGCACCTCCGGAAGGGTGAGGGATGAGCAGTTCTTC
TRBV2	-	-	TRBJ1-6	CASHNDRGNSPLHF	TGTGCCAGCCACAACGATCGGGGTAATTCACCCCTCCACTTT
TRBV27	-	TRBD1	TRBJ1-6	CASRDRNNSPLHF	TGTGCCAGCCGGGACAGAAATAATTCACCCCTCCACTTT
TRBV27	once	-	TRBJ1-5	CASRPRGGQPQHF	TGTGCCAGCAGACCAAGGGGGGGCCAGCCCCAGCATTTT
TRBV2	once	-	TRBJ2-3	CASSEQGPDTQYF	TGTGCCAGCAGTGAACAGGGGCCAGATACGCAGTATTTT
TRBV18	-	-	TRBJ1-2	CASSPGPNYGYTF	TGTGCCAGCTCACCAGGGCCGAACTATGGCTACACCTTC
TRBV28	-	-	TRBJ1-2	CASSLARSPDRYGYTF	TGTGCCAGCAGTTTAGCCAGGTCCCCAGACCGATATGGCTACACCTTC